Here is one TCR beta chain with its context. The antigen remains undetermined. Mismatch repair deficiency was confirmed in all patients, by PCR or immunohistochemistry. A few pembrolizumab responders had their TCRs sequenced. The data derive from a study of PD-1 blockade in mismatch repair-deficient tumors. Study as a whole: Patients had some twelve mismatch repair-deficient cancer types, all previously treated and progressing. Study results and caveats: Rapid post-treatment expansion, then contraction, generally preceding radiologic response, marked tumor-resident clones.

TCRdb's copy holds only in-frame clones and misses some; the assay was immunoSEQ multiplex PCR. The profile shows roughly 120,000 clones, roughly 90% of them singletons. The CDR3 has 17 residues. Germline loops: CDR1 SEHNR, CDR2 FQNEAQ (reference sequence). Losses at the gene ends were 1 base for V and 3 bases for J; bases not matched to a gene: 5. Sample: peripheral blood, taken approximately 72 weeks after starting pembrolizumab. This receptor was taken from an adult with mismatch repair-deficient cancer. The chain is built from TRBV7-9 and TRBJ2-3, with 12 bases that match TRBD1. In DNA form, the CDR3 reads TGTGCCAGCAGCTTAGTAGGGACAGGGGGCTTTACAGATACGCAGTATTTT. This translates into CASSLVGTGGFTDTQYF.